This T cell receptor (beta chain) was profiled in a study of T cells in Graves' hyperthyroidism and ophthalmopathy. Points from the study as a whole: In blood, most of the thyroid clonotypes expanded above 0.001 were also present.

The study excluded patients with uncontrolled infection, other autoimmune disease, pregnancy or lactation. RNA transcripts provided the source from which TCR beta CDR3 regions were amplified. The primer set for the first-round RT-PCR of the TCR CDR3 was HTBI. TCRdb called the multiplex PCR reads again in MiXCR, with one record for every CDR3 protein. The profile shows 250,000 to 350,000 distinct CDR3 sequences, around 15% of them singletons. This clonotype was seen a handful of times. The antigen is unknown. The CDR3 extends over 14 amino acids. V lost 5 bases, J lost 0 bases, and 10 bases lay in between. The V gene's germline CDR1 is LNHDA and CDR2 SQIVND (reference sequence).

The material sequenced was blood. The receptor was derived from an older woman with Graves' ophthalmopathy. This chain joins TRBV19 and TRBJ1-1; a possible D gene is TRBD1 (5 bases). DNA of the CDR3: TGTGCCAGTAGTGCGGGACGGTTGAACACTGAAGCTTTCTTT. Its protein product is CASSAGRLNTEAFF.